This T cell receptor (beta chain) emerged from a study of blood T cell repertoires in COVID-19. At the level of the study: PBMCs, B-cell-depleted T cells, or T cells provided the cDNA or gDNA that made up the material.

Assay: immunoSEQ multiplex PCR; the TCRdb copy retains only in-frame clones and omits some. The top ten clones hold around 1% of a sample with some 350,000 clones, 75% to 90% of them seen once. Enrolled through a virtual design, the participants were between roughly 18 and 100 years of age and came from some 26 US areas. The receptor comes from a young man who had recovered from COVID-19. Sequencing used PBMCs or T cells enriched from blood (not recorded which).

CDR3 sequence: CASSRYLINTEAFF. For the CDR3, the DNA is TGTGCCAGCAGCCGCTACCTTATAAACACTGAAGCTTTCTTT. V gene TRBV6-2 or TRBV6-3 combines with J gene TRBJ1-1, with D uncertain. This CDR3 contains 14 residues. V was trimmed by 6 bases and J by 2 bases, leaving 13 bases between them. CDR1 is MNHEY, CDR2 SVGEGT, per germline.